One and the same sample provided the 5 T cell receptor beta chains below, sequenced in a study of blood T cells in healthy people across ages. Sample-barcoded 5' priming and a J-beta primer mix drove a second PCR of about 6 to 11 cycles. Each CDR3 protein gets one entry after TCRdb re-called the 5' RACE reads with MiXCR. The profile shows about 800,000 distinct CDR3 sequences, roughly 64% of them singletons. Sequenced material: blood. These receptors were taken from a man aged 25 to 45 in good health.

A single count supports this clonotype. V usage is TRBV27 and J usage is TRBJ2-7, with a tentative D call TRBD2 (5 bases). Trimming took 4 bases from V and 5 from J, leaving 27 bases between them. The CDR3 covers 18 residues. The germline CDR1 and CDR2 sequences are MNHEY and SMNVEV (reference sequence). CDR3 loop: CASSSDSRTGIKWDEQYF. The DNA of the CDR3 is TGTGCCAGCAGTTCTGATTCGCGTACGGGGATAAAGTGGGACGAGCAGTACTTC.

V and J are TRBV12-3 or TRBV12-4 and TRBJ2-1, with 7 bases that match TRBD2. The V segment lost 6 bases and the J segment 9 bases; nucleotides outside the gene matches: 14. The CDR3 has 15 amino acids. The CDR3 bases are TGTGCCAGCAGGACACTAGCGACCTTCCCTGCTGAGCAGTTCTTC. It translates to CASRTLATFPAEQFF.

The chain carries TRBV27 and TRBJ2-1, with a possible D match to TRBD2 (6 bases). The ends were cut back, 5 bases at V and 3 bases at J, with 11 bases in the middle. The CDR3 runs 14 residues. The germline V gene encodes CDR1 MNHEY and CDR2 SMNVEV (reference sequence). The CDR3: CASSERVLYNEQFF. In nucleotides, the CDR3 is TGTGCCAGCAGTGAGCGGGTGCTCTACAATGAGCAGTTCTTC.

This clonotype was seen at least ten times. The chain couples TRBV29-1 to TRBJ2-5; D is uncertain. The CDR3 spans 12 residues. The V and J ends lost 1 base and 4 bases respectively, with 7 bases between them. CDR1 is SQVTM and CDR2 is ANQGSEA in the germline V gene. As DNA, the CDR3 is TGCAGCGTTGAAGGCGGCGGAGAGACCCAGTACTTC. Its protein product is CSVEGGGETQYF. Full variable domain (remainder filled in from reference TRBV29-1 and TRBJ2-5): SAVISQKPSRDICQRGTSLTIQCQVDSQVTMMFWYRQQPGQSLTLIATANQGSEATYESGFVIDKFPISRPNLTFSTLTVSNMSPEDSSIYLCSVEGGGETQYFGPGTRLLVL.

This chain uses TRBV29-1 with TRBJ1-1; D possibly corresponds to TRBD1 (5 bases). Germline CDR1 is SQVTM and CDR2 is ANQGSEA. The V gene lost 1 base and the J gene lost 11 bases, with 11 bases spanning the gap. This CDR3 is 11 amino acids long. The CDR3 DNA reads as TGCAGCGTTGAAGGGGGGTTTGGGGCTTTCTTT. It translates to CSVEGGFGAFF.